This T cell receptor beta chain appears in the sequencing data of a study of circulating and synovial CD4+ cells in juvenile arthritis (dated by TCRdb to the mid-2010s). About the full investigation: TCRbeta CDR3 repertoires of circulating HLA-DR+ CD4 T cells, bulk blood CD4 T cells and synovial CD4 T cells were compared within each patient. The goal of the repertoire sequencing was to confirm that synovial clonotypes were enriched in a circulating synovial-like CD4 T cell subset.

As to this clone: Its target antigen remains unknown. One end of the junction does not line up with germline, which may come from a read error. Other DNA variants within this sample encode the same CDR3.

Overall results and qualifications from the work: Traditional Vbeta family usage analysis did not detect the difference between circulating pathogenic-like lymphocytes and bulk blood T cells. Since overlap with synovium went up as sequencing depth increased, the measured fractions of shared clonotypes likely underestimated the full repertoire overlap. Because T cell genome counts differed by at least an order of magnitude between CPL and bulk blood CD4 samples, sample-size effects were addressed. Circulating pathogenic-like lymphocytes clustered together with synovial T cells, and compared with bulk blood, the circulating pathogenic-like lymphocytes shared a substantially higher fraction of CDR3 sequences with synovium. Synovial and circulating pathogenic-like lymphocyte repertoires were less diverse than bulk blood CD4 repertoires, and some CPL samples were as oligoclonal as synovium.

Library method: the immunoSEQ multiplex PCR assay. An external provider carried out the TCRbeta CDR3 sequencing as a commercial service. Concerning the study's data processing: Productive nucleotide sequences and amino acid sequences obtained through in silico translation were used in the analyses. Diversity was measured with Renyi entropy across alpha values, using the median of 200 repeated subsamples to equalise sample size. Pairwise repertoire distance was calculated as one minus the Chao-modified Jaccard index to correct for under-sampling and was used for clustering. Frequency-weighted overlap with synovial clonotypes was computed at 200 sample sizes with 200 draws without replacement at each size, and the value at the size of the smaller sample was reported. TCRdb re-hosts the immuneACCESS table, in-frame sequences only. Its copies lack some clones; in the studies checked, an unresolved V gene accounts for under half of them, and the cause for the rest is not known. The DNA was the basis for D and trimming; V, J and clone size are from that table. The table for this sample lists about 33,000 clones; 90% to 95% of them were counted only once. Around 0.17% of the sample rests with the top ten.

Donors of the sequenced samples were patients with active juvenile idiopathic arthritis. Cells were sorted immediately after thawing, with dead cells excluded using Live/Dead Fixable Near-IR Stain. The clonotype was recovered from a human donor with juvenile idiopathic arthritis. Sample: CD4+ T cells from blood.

CDR3 reads: CASSPGQAKPYNSPLHF. In nucleotides, the sequence is TGCGCCAGCAGCCCAGGACAGGCGAAACCCTATAATTCCCCCCTCCACTTT. The V and J genes are TRBV4-1 and TRBJ1-6, and TRBD1 matches 7 of the central bases. The CDR3 starts with the cysteine, ends with the phenylalanine, and has 17 residues. Only the CDR3 part of the read is kept: 51 bases, read in frame from the first base. CDR1 and CDR2 are drawn from the germline V gene: MGHRA, YSYEKL.